The TCR beta chain described here comes from a study of T cells after yellow fever vaccination. Across the study: Each low-cell-number fraction was prepared by means of SMART-Seq v4 Ultra Low Input.

V was shortened by 6 bases and J by 2 bases, with 17 bases between the two germline ends. Per germline, CDR1 DFQATT and CDR2 SNEGSKA (reference sequence). This CDR3 spans 15 amino acids. This clonotype was seen a handful of times. What it recognizes is unknown. The TCR cDNA carried a universal primer site and UMIs from 5'RACE template switching. TCRdb ran MiXCR on the 5' RACE reads and lists one entry per CDR3 protein. Of around 600,000 distinct CDR3 sequences in the sample, 12% were seen once. General study points: Clones from primary vaccination mostly reappeared after the booster (96% CD4, approximately 88% CD8). Overlap between CD4 and CD8 compartments was detected for a small share of clonotypes.

The genes are TRBV20-1 and TRBJ1-3; D may be TRBD1 (6 bases). The sequenced sample was PBMCs, obtained on the day of the yellow fever booster vaccination. The TCR originated in a man aged 25 to 45 who received the YFV17D yellow fever vaccine. CDR3 DNA: TGCAGTGCCCATCCGGACAGTTATACTGGAAACACCATATATTTT. Encoded protein: CSAHPDSYTGNTIYF.